Presented here are 32 T cell receptor beta chains from one specimen sequenced in a study of shared clonotypes between healthy human individuals. CD8 cells regarded as naive lacked CD45RO, were positively chosen for CCR7, and omitted terminally differentiated effector memory CD45RA+ cells. TCRdb's copy holds only in-frame clones and misses some; the assay was immunoSEQ multiplex PCR. The table lists about 2 million clones, approximately 94% of them singletons. The sequencing input was naive CD8+ T cells sorted from blood. These receptors were obtained from a man aged 18 to 29 in good health.

The rearrangement links TRBV6-6 to TRBJ2-3; D might be TRBD2 (6 bases). CDR1 is MNHNY, CDR2 SVGAGI, per germline (reference sequence). The CDR3 is 15 amino acids. V was cut by 2 bases and J by 0 bases, with 9 bases left in between. The CDR3 DNA is TGTGCCAGCAGTTACGTACGGGGGAGCACAGATACGCAGTATTTT. Residues: CASSYVRGSTDTQYF.

The genes are TRBV2 and TRBJ2-2; D remains unclear. The germline V and J ends were trimmed by 1 base and 4 bases, with 10 bases remaining between them. This CDR3 contains 15 residues. Germline CDR1 is SNHLY and CDR2 is FYNNEI. The CDR3 bases are TGTGCCAGCAGTGAAGAGGAATGGACCACCGGGGAGCTGTTTTTT. It specifies CASSEEEWTTGELFF.

This chain connects TRBV6-5 to TRBJ2-5; a weak D match, TRBD2 (6 bases). V was cut by 5 bases and J by 0 bases, with 13 bases left in between. The length of the CDR3 is 15 residues. Germline V gene data show CDR1 as MNHEY and CDR2 as SVGAGI. The CDR3 DNA reads as TGTGCCAGCAGTCAGGAGGGCCAGTACCAAGAGACCCAGTACTTC. This codes for CASSQEGQYQETQYF.

The CDR3 DNA sequence: TGTGCCAGCAGCTTTGGGGTGGGCACTGAAGCTTTCTTT. This translates into CASSFGVGTEAFF. The chain joins TRBV7-9 to TRBJ1-1; no clear D. The germline V gene has CDR1 SEHNR and CDR2 FQNEAQ (reference sequence). The CDR3 runs to 13 residues. Trimming took 3 bases from V and 4 from J, leaving 9 bases between them.

The chain uses TRBV5-6 and TRBJ2-7; TRBD2 aligns across 7 bases. The CDR3 consists of 17 residues. V gave up 2 bases and J gave up 3 bases; unmatched junction bases: 14. Germline V gene sequence: CDR1 SGHDT, CDR2 YYEEEE. The CDR3 loop is CASSFFVGGTEDYEQYF. CDR3 DNA sequence: TGTGCCAGCAGCTTTTTCGTGGGAGGGACCGAAGACTACGAGCAGTACTTC.

V gene TRBV9 combines with J gene TRBJ2-5; no definite D call. With 4 bases removed from V and 2 bases from J, the gap between germline ends came to 12 bases. This CDR3 comprises 14 residues. The V gene's germline CDR1 is SGDLS and CDR2 YYNGEE. The CDR3 DNA follows: TGTGCCAGCAGCCCCGCAGAGGTACAAGAGACCCAGTACTTC. It translates to CASSPAEVQETQYF.

The chain combines TRBV2 with TRBJ1-2; D is uncertain. The V end was cut by 0 bases, the J end by 4 bases, with 12 bases between. The CDR3 is 15 amino acids. Per the germline V gene, CDR1 is SNHLY and CDR2 is FYNNEI. This chain's CDR3 is CASSEALDLGYGYTF. Here the CDR3 DNA reads TGTGCCAGCAGTGAAGCGCTGGACCTCGGCTATGGCTACACCTTC.

The chain carries TRBV4-1 and TRBJ2-2; a possible D gene is TRBD1 (6 bases). The CDR3 extends over 14 amino acids. The V gene lost 3 bases and the J gene lost 6 bases, with 11 bases spanning the gap. Per germline, CDR1 MGHRA and CDR2 YSYEKL. CDR3 DNA sequence: TGCGCCAGCAGCCAGGGACAACAGCCCGGGGAGCTGTTTTTT. Protein: CASSQGQQPGELFF.

This chain links TRBV9 with TRBJ2-7; 8 bases are shared with TRBD2. J gave up 0 bases and V 9 bases, and 11 bases lay outside the gene matches. This CDR3 spans 15 amino acids. Germline V gives CDR1 SGDLS, CDR2 YYNGEE. DNA of the CDR3: TGTGCCATCCGCGTGGCGGGAGGTCCCTCCTACGAGCAGTACTTC. Translated, it gives CAIRVAGGPSYEQYF.

The V and J genes are TRBV13 and TRBJ1-1; D gene uncertain. Trimming took 8 bases from V and 0 from J, leaving 10 bases between them. CDR1 and CDR2 from the germline V gene are PRHDT and FYEKMQ (reference sequence). This CDR3 is 13 amino acids long. CDR3 coding DNA: TGTGCCAGCGCATTGGGAGTGAACACTGAAGCTTTCTTT. Translating it yields CASALGVNTEAFF.

The chain uses TRBV6-1 and TRBJ1-2, with D tentatively TRBD1 (5 bases). This CDR3 comprises 15 residues. Trimming left V 5 bases short and J 3 bases short, with 16 bases between. Germline lookup yields CDR1 MNHNS and CDR2 SASEGT. The CDR3 region has the DNA TGTGCCAGCAGTCAAAGGGGTATTTTACACTATGGCTACACCTTC. This gives the protein CASSQRGILHYGYTF.

V usage is TRBV4-1 and J usage is TRBJ2-3, with D hard to call. This CDR3 contains 16 residues. Germline V gene sequence: CDR1 MGHRA, CDR2 YSYEKL. Deletions cut 4 bases from V and 2 bases from J, with 16 bases between. This CDR3 is CASSPTDLIDTDTQYF. CDR3 bases: TGCGCCAGCAGCCCCACTGACTTGATTGACACAGATACGCAGTATTTT.

This chain joins TRBV7-8 and TRBJ2-7, with D possibly TRBD2 on 6 matching bases. The CDR3 sequence is 12 residues long. In germline, CDR1 is SGHVS, CDR2 FQNEAQ. V was pared by 2 bases and J by 4 bases, with 6 bases between. The CDR3, as DNA: TGTGCCAGCAGCTTACGGGGGTACGAGCAGTACTTC. Protein sequence: CASSLRGYEQYF.

This chain joins TRBV29-1 and TRBJ1-2, with 8 positions matching TRBD1. This CDR3 comprises 13 residues. V trimming: 7 bases; J trimming: 8 bases; junction bases outside the gene matches: 12. Germline assignment: CDR1 SQVTM and CDR2 ANQGSEA. In nucleotides, the CDR3 is TGCAGCGCAGGACAGGGCCACGGGTTGGGCTACACCTTC. This translates into CSAGQGHGLGYTF.

V and J are TRBV10-2 and TRBJ1-1; D is undetermined. CDR3 length: 12 amino acids. Germline loops: CDR1 WSHSY, CDR2 SAAADI. V was clipped by 6 bases and J by 2 bases, with 7 bases between them. CDR3 nucleotides: TGCGCCAGCAGACCCCAAAACACTGAAGCTTTCTTT. Translated: CASRPQNTEAFF.

CDR3 protein: CARSPPGLEYEQYF. The CDR3 DNA reads as TGTGCCAGAAGCCCGCCGGGACTCGAATACGAGCAGTACTTC. V and J are TRBV5-3 and TRBJ2-7, with D maybe TRBD2 (6 bases). TRBV5-3 has ORF status, its function being uncertain. The CDR3 runs to 14 residues. Trimming cost V 4 bases and J 4 bases, with 15 bases left between them.

The genes are TRBV7-2 and TRBJ1-2; D is undetermined. CDR1 and CDR2 from the germline V gene are SGHTA and FQGNSA. The V end lost 1 base, the J end lost 1 base, and 13 bases lay between the germline ends. The length of the CDR3 is 16 residues. CDR3 coding DNA: TGTGCCAGCAGCTTAGGATCTTACCTCATTAACTATGGCTACACCTTC. This codes for CASSLGSYLINYGYTF.

The rearrangement uses TRBV19 and TRBJ2-7; 9 nucleotides agree with TRBD1. The CDR3 has 16 amino acids. The V gene end was trimmed by 3 bases and the J gene end by 7 bases; junction bases not matched to a gene: 13. Germline loops: CDR1 LNHDA, CDR2 SQIVND (reference sequence). CDR3 nucleotide sequence: TGTGCCAGTAGTATTCAGCCTGGACAGGGGCTATCTGAGCAGTACTTC. Protein sequence: CASSIQPGQGLSEQYF.

The V and J genes are TRBV5-4 and TRBJ1-1; no definite D call. CDR3 length: 12 amino acids. Per germline, CDR1 SGHNT and CDR2 YYREEE (reference sequence). Trimming removed 0 bases from V and 4 bases from J, with 4 bases in between. In nucleotides, the CDR3 is TGTGCCAGCAGCTTGGAGGCCACTGAAGCTTTCTTT. It encodes CASSLEATEAFF.

V gene TRBV9 combines with J gene TRBJ2-3; a weak D match, TRBD2 (6 bases). CDR1 and CDR2 from the germline V gene are SGDLS and YYNGEE. This CDR3 contains 14 residues. The germline V and J ends were trimmed by 0 bases and 6 bases, with 11 bases remaining between them. The CDR3 DNA sequence: TGTGCCAGCAGCGTAGCGGGGGAGCTGGATACGCAGTATTTT. It encodes CASSVAGELDTQYF.

The chain joins TRBV5-1 to TRBJ2-7, with D tentatively TRBD1 or TRBD2 (5 bases each). The CDR3 sequence is 13 residues long. Germline V lookup: CDR1 SGHRS, CDR2 YFSETQ. V was cut by 4 bases and J by 3 bases, with 11 bases left in between. As DNA, the CDR3 is TGCGCCAGCAGCGACGGGGACCTCTACGAGCAGTACTTC. Protein sequence: CASSDGDLYEQYF.

The chain joins TRBV11-2 to TRBJ1-3; D unclear. V was pared by 1 base and J by 0 bases, with 10 bases between. The germline CDR1 and CDR2 sequences are SGHAT and FQNNGV. The length of the CDR3 is 16 residues. The CDR3 sequence: CASSLVAVSSGNTIYF. The CDR3 DNA follows: TGTGCCAGCAGCTTAGTTGCCGTCTCCTCTGGAAACACCATATATTTT.

The chain has TRBV29-1 and TRBJ2-5; 8 bases line up with TRBD2. Germline V gene sequence: CDR1 SQVTM, CDR2 ANQGSEA. The CDR3 runs to 16 residues. Trimming at V came to 6 bases and at J to 1 base, leaving 13 bases not matched to a gene. Written as DNA, the CDR3 is TGCAGCGTAAATCCGAAGAAGCTAGCGGGCCAAGAGACCCAGTACTTC. This gives the protein CSVNPKKLAGQETQYF.

The count of this clone is one. The same CDR3 can be traced to other DNA sequences in this sample. This chain links TRBV6-5 with TRBJ2-7, with D perhaps matching TRBD1 (5 bases). The CDR3 has 16 residues. Germline V CDR1 and CDR2: MNHEY, SVGAGI. Deletions cut 0 bases from V and 1 base from J, with 13 bases between. In DNA, the CDR3 is TGTGCCAGCAGTTACTCGATCGGACAAACTTCCTACGAGCAGTACTTC. Protein product: CASSYSIGQTSYEQYF.

This chain joins TRBV30 and TRBJ1-4; perhaps TRBD1 as D (5 bases). The CDR3 consists of 16 residues. V lost 2 bases and J 7 bases, leaving 20 bases between the germline ends. Germline values: CDR1 GTSNPN, CDR2 SVGIG (reference sequence). The CDR3 reads CAWSPPVGAGGEKLFF. CDR3 sequence (DNA): TGTGCCTGGAGTCCCCCCGTCGGGGCGGGGGGTGAAAAACTGTTTTTT.

V usage is TRBV2 and J usage is TRBJ2-7, with TRBD1 matching 8 bases. CDR1 and CDR2 from the germline V gene are SNHLY and FYNNEI. V gave up 6 bases and J gave up 1 base; unmatched junction bases: 5. The CDR3 spans 14 residues. The CDR3 loop reads CASRERTGSYEQYF. In DNA form, the CDR3 reads TGTGCCAGCAGAGAGAGGACAGGGTCCTACGAGCAGTACTTC.

V gene TRBV5-6 combines with J gene TRBJ2-7, with a tentative D call TRBD1 (6 bases). Germline V lookup: CDR1 SGHDT, CDR2 YYEEEE. V lost 0 bases and J 2 bases, leaving 15 bases between the germline ends. The CDR3 is made up of 16 amino acids. CDR3 DNA sequence: TGTGCCAGCAGCTTGGCCTACAGGGACGCACCCTACGAGCAGTACTTC. Protein product: CASSLAYRDAPYEQYF.

The chain joins TRBV15 to TRBJ1-6; perhaps TRBD1 as D (6 bases). V lost 5 bases and J lost 7, with 18 bases in between. CDR1 LNHNV and CDR2 YYDKDF come from the germline V gene (reference sequence). This CDR3 is 16 amino acids long. The CDR3 sequence is CATSQVSGDPNSPLHF. CDR3 bases: TGTGCCACCAGCCAAGTTTCAGGGGACCCGAATTCACCCCTCCACTTT.

The table lists this clone with a count of one. The sample has other DNA sequences that encode this CDR3 too. The chain combines TRBV20-1 with TRBJ1-2; D gene ambiguous. The CDR3 runs 11 residues. Trimming cost V 5 bases and J 7 bases, with 11 bases left between them. Germline V gene lookup returns CDR1 DFQATT and CDR2 SNEGSKA (reference sequence). The CDR3 loop reads CSAREGGGYTF. The CDR3 nucleotides read TGCAGTGCTCGGGAGGGCGGTGGCTACACCTTC.

The J gene is TRBJ2-1, the V gene TRBV30; 12 bases match TRBD2. V was clipped by 7 bases and J by 2 bases; unmatched bases: 3. Germline-derived CDR1 and CDR2 are GTSNPN and SVGIG (reference sequence). The CDR3 is 14 amino acids. CDR3 residues: CASGLAGTYNEQFF. DNA for the CDR3: TGTGCCTCCGGACTAGCGGGGACCTACAATGAGCAGTTCTTC.

As regards this clone: Distinct nucleotide sequences in the sample also encode this CDR3. The rearrangement uses TRBV6-5 and TRBJ2-2; 10 bases are shared with TRBD2. V dropped 4 bases and J dropped 6; count of bases not matched to a gene: 2. CDR3 length: 14 residues. Germline V CDR1 and CDR2: MNHEY, SVGAGI. The CDR3 DNA sequence: TGTGCCAGCAGTTCGCTAGCGGGAGCCGGGGAGCTGTTTTTT. Protein: CASSSLAGAGELFF.

The gene calls are TRBV27 and TRBJ2-1; possibly TRBD2 for D (6 bases). Germline V gene data show CDR1 as MNHEY and CDR2 as SMNVEV (reference sequence). The CDR3 sequence is 15 residues long. V was clipped by 4 bases and J by 4 bases, with 14 bases between them. CDR3 sequence reads: CASSYPGLTYNEQFF. CDR3 coding DNA: TGTGCCAGCAGTTACCCGGGACTTACTTACAATGAGCAGTTCTTC.